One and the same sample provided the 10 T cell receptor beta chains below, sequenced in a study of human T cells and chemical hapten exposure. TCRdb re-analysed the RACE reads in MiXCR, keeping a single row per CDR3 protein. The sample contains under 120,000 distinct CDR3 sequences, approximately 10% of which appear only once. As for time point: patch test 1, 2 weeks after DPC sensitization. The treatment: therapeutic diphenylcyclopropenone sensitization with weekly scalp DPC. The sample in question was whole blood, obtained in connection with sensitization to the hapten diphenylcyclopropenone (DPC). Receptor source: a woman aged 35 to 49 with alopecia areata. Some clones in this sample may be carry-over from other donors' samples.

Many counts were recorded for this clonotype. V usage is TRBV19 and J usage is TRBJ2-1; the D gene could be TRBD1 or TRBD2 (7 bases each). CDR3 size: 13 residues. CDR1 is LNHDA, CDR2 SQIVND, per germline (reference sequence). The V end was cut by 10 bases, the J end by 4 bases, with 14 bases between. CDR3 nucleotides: TGTGCCACCCAGGGGGGGGGATACAATGAGCAGTTCTTC. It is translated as CATQGGGYNEQFF.

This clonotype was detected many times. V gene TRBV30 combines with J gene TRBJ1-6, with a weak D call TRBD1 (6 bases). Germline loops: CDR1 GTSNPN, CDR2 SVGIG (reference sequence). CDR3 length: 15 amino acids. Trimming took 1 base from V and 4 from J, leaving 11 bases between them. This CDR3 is CAWSATGQYNSPLHF. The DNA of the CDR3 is TGTGCCTGGAGTGCTACCGGACAGTATAATTCACCCCTCCACTTT.

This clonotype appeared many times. The CDR3: CASSLQSGFNYGYTF. Here the CDR3 DNA reads TGTGCCAGCAGCTTACAGTCAGGGTTTAACTATGGCTACACCTTC. The chain recombines TRBV7-8 with TRBJ1-2, with D possibly TRBD1 on 5 matching bases. The germline V gene encodes CDR1 SGHVS and CDR2 FQNEAQ. The ends were cut back, 2 bases at V and 1 base at J, with 11 bases in the middle. The CDR3 length is 15 residues.

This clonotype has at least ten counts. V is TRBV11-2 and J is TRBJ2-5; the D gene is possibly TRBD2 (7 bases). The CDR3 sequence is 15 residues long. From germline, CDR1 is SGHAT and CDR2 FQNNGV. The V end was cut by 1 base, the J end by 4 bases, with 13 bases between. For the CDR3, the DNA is TGTGCCAGCAGCTTAGTAGGGGGGGGACGAGAGACCCAGTACTTC. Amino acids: CASSLVGGGRETQYF.

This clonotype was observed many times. DNA for the CDR3: TGTGCCAGCGGTACGGATTCCTACGAGCAGTACTTC. Translating gives CASGTDSYEQYF. This rearrangement joins TRBV12-3 or TRBV12-4 to TRBJ2-7; D remains ambiguous. CDR3 length: 12 amino acids. The V end lost 8 bases, the J end lost 1 base, and 9 bases lay between the germline ends.

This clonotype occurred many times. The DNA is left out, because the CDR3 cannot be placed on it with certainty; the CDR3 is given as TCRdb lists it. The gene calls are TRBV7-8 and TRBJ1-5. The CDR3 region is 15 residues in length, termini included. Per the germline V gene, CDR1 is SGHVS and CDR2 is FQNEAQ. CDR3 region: CASSLRRAANQPQHF.

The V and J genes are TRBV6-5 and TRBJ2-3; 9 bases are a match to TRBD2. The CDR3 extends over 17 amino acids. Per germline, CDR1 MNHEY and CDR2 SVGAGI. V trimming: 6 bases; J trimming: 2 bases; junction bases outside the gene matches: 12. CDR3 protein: CASRPEVSGRLTDTQYF. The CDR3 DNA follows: TGTGCCAGCAGACCCGAAGTTAGCGGGAGACTCACAGATACGCAGTATTTT.

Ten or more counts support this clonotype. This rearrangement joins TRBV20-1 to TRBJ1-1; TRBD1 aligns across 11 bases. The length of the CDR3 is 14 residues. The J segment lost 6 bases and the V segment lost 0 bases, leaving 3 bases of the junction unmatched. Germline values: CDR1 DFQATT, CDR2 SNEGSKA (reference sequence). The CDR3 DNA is TGCAGTGCTAGAGATCGGGGACAGGGGGCTGAAGCTTTCTTT. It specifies CSARDRGQGAEAFF.

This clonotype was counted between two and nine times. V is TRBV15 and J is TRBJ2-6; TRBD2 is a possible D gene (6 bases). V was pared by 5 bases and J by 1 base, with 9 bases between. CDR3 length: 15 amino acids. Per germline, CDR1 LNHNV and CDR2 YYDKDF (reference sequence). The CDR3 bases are TGTGCCACCAGCCGGGGGACTTCTGGGGCCAACGTCCTGACTTTC. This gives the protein CATSRGTSGANVLTF. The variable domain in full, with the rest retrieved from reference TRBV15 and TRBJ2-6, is DAMVIQNPRYQVTQFGKPVTLSCSQTLNHNVMYWYQQKSSQAPKLLFHYYDKDFNNEADTPDNFQSRRPNTSFCFLDIRSPGLGDTAMYLCATSRGTSGANVLTFGAGSRLTVL.

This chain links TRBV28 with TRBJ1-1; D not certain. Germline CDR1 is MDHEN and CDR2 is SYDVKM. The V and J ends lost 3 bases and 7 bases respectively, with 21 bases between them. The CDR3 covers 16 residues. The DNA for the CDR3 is TGTGCCAGCAGTTTCCCGACGGGGTCTCGACCGAATGAAGCTTTCTTT. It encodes CASSFPTGSRPNEAFF.